This T cell receptor (beta chain) emerged from a study of shared clonotypes between healthy human individuals. The wider study: Donors consisted of a couple of women and a few men between 18 and 49. Used for every donor were three CD4 naive, three CD4 memory, two CD8 naive and one CD8 memory plate. General study results and limits: Naive subsets tended to show greater estimated richness than memory subsets.

CD45RA-negative memory and CD45RA+ naive subsets were split from the CD4+ cells. Germline V gene data show CDR1 as MNHNS and CDR2 as SASEGT. V trimming: 5 bases; J trimming: 5 bases; junction bases outside the gene matches: 5. The CDR3 runs to 13 residues. About this clone itself: Its cognate antigen is unknown.

TCRdb's copy holds only in-frame clones and misses some; the assay was immunoSEQ multiplex PCR. The repertoire holds 2 million to 2.5 million clones, with less than 95% as singletons. The sequenced sample consisted of naive CD4+ T cells from PBMCs. As to subset: CD45RA+ positively selected. The V call is TRBV6-1, the J call TRBJ1-1, with 7 positions matching TRBD1. The clonotype was recovered from a man between 18 and 29 years old in good health. Some clones in this sample may be carry-over from other donors' samples. CDR3 DNA: TGTGCCAGCAGTACAGGGGCGAGGACTGAAGCTTTCTTT. It translates to CASSTGARTEAFF.